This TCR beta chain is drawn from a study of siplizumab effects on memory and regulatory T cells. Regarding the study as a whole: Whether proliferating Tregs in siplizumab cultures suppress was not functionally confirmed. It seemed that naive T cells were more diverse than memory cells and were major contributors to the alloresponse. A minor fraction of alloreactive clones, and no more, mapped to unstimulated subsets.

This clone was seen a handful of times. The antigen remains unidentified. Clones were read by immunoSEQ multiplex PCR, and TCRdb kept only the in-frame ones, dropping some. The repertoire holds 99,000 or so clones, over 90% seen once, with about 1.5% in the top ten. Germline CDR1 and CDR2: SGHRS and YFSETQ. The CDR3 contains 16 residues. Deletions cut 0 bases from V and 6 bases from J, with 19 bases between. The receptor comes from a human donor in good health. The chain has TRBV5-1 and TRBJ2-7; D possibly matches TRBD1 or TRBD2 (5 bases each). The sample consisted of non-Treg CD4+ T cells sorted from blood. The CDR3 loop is CASSLARGASGSEQYF. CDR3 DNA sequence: TGCGCCAGCAGCTTGGCAAGGGGTGCTTCGGGGAGCGAGCAGTACTTC.